This T cell receptor beta chain was found in a study of beta chain features in type 1 diabetes. CDR1 is KGHSH, CDR2 LQKENI, per germline. The CDR3 covers 13 residues. With 3 bases clipped from V and 7 bases from J, the junction kept 5 bases outside the gene matches. Study results and limitations: TCRB repertoires of naive, central memory and Treg cells appeared more similar among patients than among healthy donors. Unsettled here was the matter of whether HLA type influences TCRB rearrangement.

CD45RO/CCR7/CD25/CD127/CD95/CD27 sorting isolated CD4+ naive, central memory, regulatory and stem cell-like memory cells. The whole isolated RNA underwent reverse transcription, so sequencing captured expressed TCRB transcripts. Sequenced by immunoSEQ multiplex PCR; TCRdb stores in-frame clones only, minus some. The table has 900,000 or so clones, roughly a sixth seen once. In its sample, this clone was seen a few times. What it recognizes is unknown. Sequencing was done on a sample of naive CD4+ T cells from blood. V usage is TRBV18 and J usage is TRBJ1-2, with 7 bases identical to TRBD1. The receptor was isolated from a woman between 18 and 29 years old in good health. The CDR3, as DNA: TGTGCCAGCTCACCCCTGGACAGGACTGGCTACACCTTC. It yields the protein CASSPLDRTGYTF.